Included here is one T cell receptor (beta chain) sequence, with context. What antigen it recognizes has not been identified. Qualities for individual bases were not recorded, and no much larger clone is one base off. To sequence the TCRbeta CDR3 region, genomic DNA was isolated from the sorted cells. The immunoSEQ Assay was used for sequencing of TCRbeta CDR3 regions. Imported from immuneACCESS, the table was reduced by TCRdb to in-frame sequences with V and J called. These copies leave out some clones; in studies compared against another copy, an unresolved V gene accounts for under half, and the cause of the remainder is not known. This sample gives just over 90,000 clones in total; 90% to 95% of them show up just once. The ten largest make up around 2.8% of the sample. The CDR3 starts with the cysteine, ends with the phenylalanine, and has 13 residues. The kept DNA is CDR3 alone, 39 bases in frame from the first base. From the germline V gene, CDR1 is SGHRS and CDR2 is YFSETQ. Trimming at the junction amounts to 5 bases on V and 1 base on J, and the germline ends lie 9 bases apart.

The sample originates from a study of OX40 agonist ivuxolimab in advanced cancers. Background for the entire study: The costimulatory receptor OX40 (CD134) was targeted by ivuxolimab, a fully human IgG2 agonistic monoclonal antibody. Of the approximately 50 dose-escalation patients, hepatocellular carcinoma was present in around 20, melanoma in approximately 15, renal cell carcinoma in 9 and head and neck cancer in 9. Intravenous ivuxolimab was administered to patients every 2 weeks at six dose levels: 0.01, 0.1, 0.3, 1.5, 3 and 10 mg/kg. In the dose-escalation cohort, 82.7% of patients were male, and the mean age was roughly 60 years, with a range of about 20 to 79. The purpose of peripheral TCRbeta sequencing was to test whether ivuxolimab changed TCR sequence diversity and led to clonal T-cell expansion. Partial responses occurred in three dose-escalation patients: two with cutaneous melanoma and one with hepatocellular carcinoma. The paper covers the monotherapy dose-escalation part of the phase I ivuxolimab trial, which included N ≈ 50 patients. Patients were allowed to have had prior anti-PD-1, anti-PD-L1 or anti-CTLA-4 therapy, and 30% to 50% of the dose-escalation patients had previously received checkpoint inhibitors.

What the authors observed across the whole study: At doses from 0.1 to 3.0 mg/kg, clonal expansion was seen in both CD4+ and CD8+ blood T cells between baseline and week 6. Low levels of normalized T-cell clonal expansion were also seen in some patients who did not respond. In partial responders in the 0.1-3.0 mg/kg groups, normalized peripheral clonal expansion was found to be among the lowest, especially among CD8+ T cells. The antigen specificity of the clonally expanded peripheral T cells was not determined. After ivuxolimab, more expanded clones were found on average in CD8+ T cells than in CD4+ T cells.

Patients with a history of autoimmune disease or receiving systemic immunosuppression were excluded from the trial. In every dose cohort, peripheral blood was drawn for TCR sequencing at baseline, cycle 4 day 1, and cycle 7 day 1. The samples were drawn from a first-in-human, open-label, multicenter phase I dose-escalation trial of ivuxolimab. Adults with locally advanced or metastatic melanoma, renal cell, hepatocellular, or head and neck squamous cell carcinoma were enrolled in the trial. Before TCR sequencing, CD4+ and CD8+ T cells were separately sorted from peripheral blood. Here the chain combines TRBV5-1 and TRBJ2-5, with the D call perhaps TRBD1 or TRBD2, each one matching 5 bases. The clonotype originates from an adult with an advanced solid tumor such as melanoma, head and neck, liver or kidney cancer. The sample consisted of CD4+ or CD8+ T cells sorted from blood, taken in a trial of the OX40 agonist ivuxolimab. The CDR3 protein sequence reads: CASRGETQETQYF. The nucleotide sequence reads TGCGCCAGCAGAGGGGAGACCCAAGAGACCCAGTACTTC.